The rows below give T cell receptor beta chains drawn from one sample of a study of cytomegalovirus exposure and HLA in healthy donors. Sequencing used immunoSEQ multiplex PCR; TCRdb keeps in-frame clones, though not all of them. Among over 150,000 clones listed, approximately 88% were seen once. Sample: PBMCs. These receptors were taken from a boy aged 2 to 10 in good health and CMV-seronegative. Each CDR3 is given with its conserved first and last residue. The D gene is left open where the match is weak. Expanded clones get a size class; other rows say once, few or many, or leave the size out.

abundance: .; len: 11; j_gene: TRBJ1-1; v_gene: TRBV2; d_gene: .; CDR3nt: TGTGCCAGCGCCGGGGAGACTGAAGCTTTCTTT; CDR3aa: CASAGETEAFF
abundance: .; len: 14; j_gene: TRBJ2-2; v_gene: TRBV10-3; d_gene: .; CDR3nt: TGTGCCATCAGAGCGGAGCCAGACACCGGGGAGCTGTTTTTT; CDR3aa: CAIRAEPDTGELFF
abundance: .; len: 14; j_gene: TRBJ2-2; v_gene: TRBV9; d_gene: .; CDR3nt: TGTGCCAGCAGCGTCAACGGGAACACCGGGGAGCTGTTTTTT; CDR3aa: CASSVNGNTGELFF
abundance: .; len: 15; j_gene: TRBJ2-3; v_gene: TRBV18; d_gene: TRBD1; CDR3nt: TGTGCCAGCTCACTTGGACAGGGTACGGCAGATACGCAGTATTTT; CDR3aa: CASSLGQGTADTQYF
abundance: .; len: 13; j_gene: TRBJ1-2; v_gene: TRBV13; d_gene: TRBD1; CDR3nt: TGTGCCAGCAGCTCGACAGGGCTTAAAGGCTACACCTTC; CDR3aa: CASSSTGLKGYTF
abundance: .; len: 16; j_gene: TRBJ1-1; v_gene: TRBV6-5; d_gene: .; CDR3nt: TGTGCCAGCAGTTACTCGTCAGGAGGTAAGAACACTGAAGCTTTCTTT; CDR3aa: CASSYSSGGKNTEAFF
abundance: once; len: 13; j_gene: TRBJ1-1; v_gene: TRBV29-1; d_gene: .; CDR3nt: TGCAGCGTTGATAGGAGAGGGGGCACTGAAGCTTTCTTT; CDR3aa: CSVDRRGGTEAFF
abundance: .; len: 14; j_gene: TRBJ1-4; v_gene: TRBV19; d_gene: .; CDR3nt: TGTGCCAGTAGTATAGGCATGCGAGATGAAAAACTGTTTTTT; CDR3aa: CASSIGMRDEKLFF
abundance: .; len: 19; j_gene: TRBJ2-3; v_gene: TRBV10-3; d_gene: TRBD2; CDR3nt: TGTGCCATCAGCACACCGGGACTAGCGGGGGGCCAACCTCCAGATACGCAGTATTTT; CDR3aa: CAISTPGLAGGQPPDTQYF
abundance: .; len: 14; j_gene: TRBJ2-3; v_gene: TRBV5-1; d_gene: TRBD1; CDR3nt: TGCGCCAGCAGCCTGGACAGGGGGGCAGATACGCAGTATTTT; CDR3aa: CASSLDRGADTQYF
abundance: .; len: 15; j_gene: TRBJ2-3; v_gene: TRBV5-1; d_gene: .; CDR3nt: TGCGCCAGCAGGGTCGAAGACACCCGCACAGATACGCAGTATTTT; CDR3aa: CASRVEDTRTDTQYF
abundance: .; len: 14; j_gene: TRBJ2-1; v_gene: TRBV7-6; d_gene: .; CDR3nt: TGTGCCAGCAGCTTAGCGGGGGGACAGTCTGAGCAGTTCTTC; CDR3aa: CASSLAGGQSEQFF
abundance: .; len: 15; j_gene: TRBJ1-1; v_gene: TRBV2; d_gene: TRBD1; CDR3nt: TGTGCCAGCAGTGAAGCGCTAGGGACAGGGAAAAAAGCTTTCTTT; CDR3aa: CASSEALGTGKKAFF
abundance: .; len: 16; j_gene: TRBJ2-3; v_gene: TRBV7-2; d_gene: TRBD1; CDR3nt: TGTGCCAGCAGCAAAAGGGGGCTTCGAGGCACAGATACGCAGTATTTT; CDR3aa: CASSKRGLRGTDTQYF
abundance: .; len: 15; j_gene: TRBJ2-6; v_gene: TRBV19; d_gene: .; CDR3nt: TGTGCCAGCTCCAGATCTAGCTCTGGGGCCAACGTCCTGACTTTC; CDR3aa: CASSRSSSGANVLTF
abundance: .; len: 15; j_gene: TRBJ2-5; v_gene: TRBV15; d_gene: TRBD2; CDR3nt: TGTGCCACCGGGCAGGGACTACAAAGGGGAGAGACCCAGTACTTC; CDR3aa: CATGQGLQRGETQYF
abundance: few; len: 16; j_gene: TRBJ2-3; v_gene: TRBV6-1; d_gene: TRBD2; CDR3nt: TGTGCCAGCAGTGATATCGCGGGAGTAGGAACAGATACGCAGTATTTT; CDR3aa: CASSDIAGVGTDTQYF
abundance: .; len: 14; j_gene: TRBJ2-1; v_gene: TRBV5-1; d_gene: TRBD2; CDR3nt: TGCGCCAGCCAAGCGGGAACCCCCTCCAATGAGCAGTTCTTC; CDR3aa: CASQAGTPSNEQFF
abundance: .; len: 18; j_gene: TRBJ2-2; v_gene: TRBV11-2; d_gene: TRBD2; CDR3nt: TGTGCCAGCAGCCGGACAGGGACTAGCGGGGGACCCACCGGGGAGCTGTTTTTT; CDR3aa: CASSRTGTSGGPTGELFF
abundance: .; len: 16; j_gene: TRBJ2-5; v_gene: TRBV5-6; d_gene: TRBD1; CDR3nt: TGTGCCAGCAGCTTAAGGGACAGGGAACCGCAAGAGACCCAGTACTTC; CDR3aa: CASSLRDREPQETQYF
abundance: .; len: 14; j_gene: TRBJ2-5; v_gene: TRBV10-1; d_gene: .; CDR3nt: TGCGCCAGCAGTGCTCGGGGGGCCTTTGAGACCCAGTACTTC; CDR3aa: CASSARGAFETQYF
abundance: .; len: 14; j_gene: TRBJ1-2; v_gene: TRBV2; d_gene: .; CDR3nt: TGTGCCAGCATGCGGGGGGCCCTTAACTATGGCTACACCTTC; CDR3aa: CASMRGALNYGYTF
abundance: .; len: 13; j_gene: TRBJ1-5; v_gene: TRBV19; d_gene: TRBD1; CDR3nt: TGTGCCAGTAGTGGGACAGGGAATCAGCCCCAGCATTTT; CDR3aa: CASSGTGNQPQHF
abundance: .; len: 13; j_gene: TRBJ1-2; v_gene: TRBV5-1; d_gene: .; CDR3nt: TGCGCCAGCAGCTCCGGGGCTAACTATGGCTACACCTTC; CDR3aa: CASSSGANYGYTF
abundance: once; len: 12; j_gene: TRBJ2-1; v_gene: TRBV29-1; d_gene: TRBD2; CDR3nt: TGCAGCGATCGAGCGGGGTGGAATGAGCAGTTCTTC; CDR3aa: CSDRAGWNEQFF
abundance: .; len: 15; j_gene: TRBJ1-2; v_gene: TRBV6-5; d_gene: TRBD1; CDR3nt: TGTGCCAGCAGCACCCCGAGGCAGGGGGGAGTTGGCTACACCTTC; CDR3aa: CASSTPRQGGVGYTF
abundance: few; len: 15; j_gene: TRBJ2-3; v_gene: TRBV28; d_gene: TRBD1; CDR3nt: TGTGCCAGCAGTTCCGACAGGGGCAGGTCTCGTACGCAGTATTTT; CDR3aa: CASSSDRGRSRTQYF
abundance: few; len: 12; j_gene: TRBJ1-2; v_gene: TRBV10-2; d_gene: TRBD1; CDR3nt: TGCGCCAGCAGTGAAGCTGACAGGGGAGGAAACTTC; CDR3aa: CASSEADRGGNF
abundance: .; len: 18; j_gene: TRBJ2-2; v_gene: TRBV7-6; d_gene: .; CDR3nt: TGTGCCAGCAGCTTAGGATGGAGGGAGAGGAGTGGCACCGGGGAGCTGTTTTTT; CDR3aa: CASSLGWRERSGTGELFF
abundance: .; len: 16; j_gene: TRBJ2-2; v_gene: TRBV9; d_gene: TRBD2; CDR3nt: TGTGCCAGCAGCGTAGCTCTCCTAGCGGGTACCGGGGAGCTGTTTTTT; CDR3aa: CASSVALLAGTGELFF
abundance: .; len: 11; j_gene: TRBJ2-2; v_gene: TRBV29-1; d_gene: .; CDR3nt: TGCAGCGTCAGAGGCTACGGGGAGCTGTTTTTT; CDR3aa: CSVRGYGELFF
abundance: few; len: 18; j_gene: TRBJ2-6; v_gene: TRBV12-5; d_gene: TRBD1; CDR3nt: TGTGCTAGTGGTTTGGTCGTGACAGGGGCTTGGGGGGCCAACGTCCTGACTTTC; CDR3aa: CASGLVVTGAWGANVLTF
abundance: few; len: 15; j_gene: TRBJ1-2; v_gene: TRBV7-2; d_gene: TRBD1; CDR3nt: TGTGCCAGCAGCTTGAGGGACAGGGGGCCCTATGGCTACACCTTC; CDR3aa: CASSLRDRGPYGYTF